Presented here are 29 T cell receptor beta chains from one specimen sequenced in a study of TIL therapy for anti-PD-1-resistant metastatic lung cancer. Time point here: pre-treatment sample, taken before nivolumab and TIL therapy. The tumor samples were excised metastases, mostly pleural nodules or supraclavicular lymph nodes. The immunoSEQ assay was v3. TCRdb keeps only in-frame clones here, not all; method: immunoSEQ multiplex PCR. The data show about 50,000 clones, with 55% to 75% seen just once and roughly 6% held by the top ten. The sequencing here drew on tumor tissue, taken at baseline. These receptors came from a person aged 25 to 79 with non-small cell lung cancer.

V is TRBV2 and J is TRBJ1-1, with TRBD1 matching 7 bases. Germline CDR1 and CDR2: SNHLY and FYNNEI. The CDR3 extends over 13 amino acids. V dropped 7 bases and J dropped 4; count of bases not matched to a gene: 6. The CDR3 region is CASKLGQFTEAFF. The CDR3 region has the DNA TGTGCCAGCAAATTGGGACAGTTCACTGAAGCTTTCTTT.

V usage is TRBV19 and J usage is TRBJ2-7; D may correspond to TRBD1 or TRBD2 (5 bases each). CDR3 length equals 14 residues. The germline CDR1 and CDR2 sequences are LNHDA and SQIVND (reference sequence). V lost 4 bases, J lost 3 bases, and 13 bases lay in between. The CDR3 nucleotides read TGTGCCAGTAGTAGTACCGGGACCAGCTACGAGCAGTACTTC. This translates into CASSSTGTSYEQYF.

This clone was observed a single time. V is TRBV4-1 and J is TRBJ2-7; D is unresolved. This CDR3 has 15 residues. V lost 1 base to trimming and J lost 3 bases, with 13 bases between them. Germline loops: CDR1 MGHRA, CDR2 YSYEKL. DNA of the CDR3: TGCGCCAGCAGCCAAGTGGTAGAAAGCTACTACGAGCAGTACTTC. It specifies CASSQVVESYYEQYF.

The sample holds a few counts of this clone. The chain carries TRBV6-4 and TRBJ2-3; D is uncertain. The CDR3 covers 14 residues. The germline V and J ends were trimmed by 4 bases and 1 base, with 9 bases remaining between them. The germline CDR1 and CDR2 sequences are MRHNA and SNTAGT. The CDR3 coding sequence is TGTGCCAGCAGTGTCCTTTGGGGCACAGATACGCAGTATTTT. This translates into CASSVLWGTDTQYF.

The chain carries TRBV7-9 and TRBJ1-2; the D is unclear. The CDR3 spans 14 residues. V lost 1 base to trimming and J lost 7 bases, with 13 bases between them. The germline CDR1 and CDR2 sequences are SEHNR and FQNEAQ (reference sequence). DNA of the CDR3: TGTGCCAGCAGCTTAGAGGGAGTAGGTCTTGGCTACACCTTC. This codes for CASSLEGVGLGYTF.

This clone has just one count. This chain connects TRBV27 to TRBJ2-7, with TRBD1 identical over 10 bases. The CDR3 is 15 amino acids. Trimming removed 5 bases from V and 1 base from J; junction bases left unmatched: 5. CDR1 is MNHEY and CDR2 is SMNVEV in the germline V gene (reference sequence). CDR3 bases: TGTGCCAGCAGTGTGACAGGGGGCGAGTCCTACGAGCAGTACTTC. Translation gives CASSVTGGESYEQYF.

This clone was detected once. The rearrangement links TRBV7-6 to TRBJ1-1; D uncertain. CDR3 size: 14 residues. V lost 3 bases and J 1 base, leaving 9 bases between the germline ends. Germline V gene lookup returns CDR1 SGHVS and CDR2 FNYEAQ. The CDR3 loop reads CASSLSAPNTEAFF. The DNA for the CDR3 is TGTGCCAGCAGCTTGAGCGCCCCGAACACTGAAGCTTTCTTT.

V gene TRBV10-1 combines with J gene TRBJ2-7, with TRBD2 identical over 9 bases. The CDR3 consists of 16 residues. CDR1 WNHNN and CDR2 SYGVQD come from the germline V gene (reference sequence). The J segment lost 4 bases and the V segment lost 5 bases, leaving 12 bases of the junction unmatched. CDR3 bases: TGCGCCAGCAGTCCCCGGGACATTAGCGGGAGTTACGAGCAGTACTTC. It is translated as CASSPRDISGSYEQYF.

The chain is built from TRBV19 and TRBJ2-1; 9 bases agree with TRBD1. The CDR3 consists of 15 residues. V trimming: 5 bases; J trimming: 7 bases; junction bases outside the gene matches: 9. Germline V gene data show CDR1 as LNHDA and CDR2 as SQIVND (reference sequence). The CDR3, as DNA: TGTGCCAGTAGTCCGGGGACAGGGACGTCGAATGAGCAGTTCTTC. It translates to CASSPGTGTSNEQFF.

V usage is TRBV9 and J usage is TRBJ1-1, with D maybe TRBD1 (6 bases). Germline CDR1 reads SGDLS; CDR2 reads YYNGEE. The V and J ends lost 0 bases and 6 bases respectively, with 12 bases between them. The CDR3 extends over 14 amino acids. The CDR3 region is CASSVEDRSSEAFF. DNA of the CDR3: TGTGCCAGCAGCGTAGAGGACAGATCCTCTGAAGCTTTCTTT. Full variable domain (remainder filled in from reference TRBV9 and TRBJ1-1): DSGVTQTPKHLITATGQRVTLRCSPRSGDLSVYWYQQSLDQGLQFLIQYYNGEERAKGNILERFSAQQFPDLHSELNLSSLELGDSALYFCASSVEDRSSEAFFGQGTRLTVV.

V is TRBV5-6 and J is TRBJ2-5, with D unclear. Germline V CDR1 and CDR2: SGHDT, YYEEEE. The CDR3 loop spans 13 amino acids. The V and J ends lost 2 bases and 4 bases respectively, with 9 bases between them. The CDR3 sequence: CASSFGRSETQYF. The CDR3 coding sequence is TGTGCCAGCAGCTTCGGCAGGTCAGAGACCCAGTACTTC.

The chain employs TRBV5-1 and TRBJ1-3, with 10 bases aligning to TRBD1. Germline V CDR1 and CDR2: SGHRS, YFSETQ. V lost 1 base to trimming and J lost 2 bases; unmatched junction nucleotides: 3. The CDR3 contains 16 residues. The CDR3 nucleotides read TGCGCCAGCAGCTTGCGGACAGGGGGGACTGGAAACACCATATATTTT. It is translated as CASSLRTGGTGNTIYF.

The chain carries TRBV10-3 and TRBJ2-6; unclear D gene. The germline CDR1 and CDR2 sequences are ENHRY and SYGVKD. V shed 7 bases and J shed 0 bases, with 7 bases lying between them. The CDR3 sequence is 14 residues long. CDR3 region: CAITQSSGANVLTF. The CDR3 nucleotides read TGTGCCATCACCCAAAGCTCTGGGGCCAACGTCCTGACTTTC.

This rearrangement joins TRBV7-9 to TRBJ2-1; 9 nucleotides align to TRBD2. Unmatched junction bases numbered 6, after V lost 5 bases and J lost 1 base. The germline V gene encodes CDR1 SEHNR and CDR2 FQNEAQ (reference sequence). The CDR3 extends over 16 amino acids. CDR3 sequence (DNA): TGTGCCAGCAGCCCTGACAGCGGGGGGTCCTACAATGAGCAGTTCTTC. It translates to CASSPDSGGSYNEQFF. Full variable domain (remainder filled in from reference TRBV7-9 and TRBJ2-1): DTGVSQNPRHKITKRGQNVTFRCDPISEHNRLYWYRQTLGQGPEFLTYFQNEAQLEKSRLLSDRFSAERPKGSFSTLEIQRTEQGDSAMYLCASSPDSGGSYNEQFFGPGTRLTVL.

The table lists this clone with a count of one. The rearrangement joins TRBV7-2 to TRBJ2-7, with unresolved D. Trimming left V 1 base short and J 0 bases short, with 10 bases between. Germline V gives CDR1 SGHTA, CDR2 FQGNSA. The CDR3 has 15 amino acids. CDR3 region: CASSLGHLSSYEQYF. The CDR3 bases are TGTGCCAGCAGCTTAGGACACCTGAGCTCCTACGAGCAGTACTTC.

The table lists this clone with a few counts. V and J are TRBV6-5 and TRBJ2-7; D not certain. The CDR3 covers 14 residues. The germline V gene has CDR1 MNHEY and CDR2 SVGAGI. The ends were cut back, 7 bases at V and 2 bases at J, with 15 bases in the middle. The CDR3 DNA follows: TGTGCCAGCAACCAAAAGGGCGCAACCTACGAGCAGTACTTC. Protein: CASNQKGATYEQYF.

The table lists this clone with a few counts. The V call is TRBV7-2, the J call TRBJ2-7; 7 bases map to TRBD2. The V segment lost 0 bases and the J segment 7 bases; nucleotides outside the gene matches: 9. The germline V gene encodes CDR1 SGHTA and CDR2 FQGNSA. This CDR3 has 15 amino acids. CDR3 amino acids: CASSLAGGPSREQYF. The CDR3 DNA reads as TGTGCCAGCAGCTTAGCGGGAGGGCCCTCGAGGGAGCAGTACTTC.

The CDR3 sequence is CASSPTSRTDTQYF. The CDR3 DNA reads TGTGCCAGCTCACCTACATCCCGCACAGATACGCAGTATTTT. This chain uses TRBV18 with TRBJ2-3; D call uncertain. Germline V gene lookup returns CDR1 KGHSH and CDR2 LQKENI. V was trimmed by 3 bases and J by 1 base, leaving 8 bases between them. This CDR3 has 14 amino acids.

This clone was counted only a few times. The gene calls are TRBV5-1 and TRBJ2-1, with 7 nucleotides matching TRBD1. Germline-derived CDR1 and CDR2 are SGHRS and YFSETQ. This CDR3 region has 14 residues. V lost 4 bases, J lost 9 bases, and 10 bases stayed unmatched. CDR3 sequence: CASSVTGIGGEQFF. DNA of the CDR3: TGCGCCAGCAGCGTGACAGGGATTGGGGGTGAGCAGTTCTTC. Drawing the rest from reference TRBV5-1 and TRBJ2-1, the complete variable domain is KAGVTQTPRYLIKTRGQQVTLSCSPISGHRSVSWYQQTPGQGLQFLFEYFSETQRNKGNFPGRFSGRQFSNSRSEMNVSTLELGDSALYLCASSVTGIGGEQFFGPGTRLTVL.

This clone was recorded at least ten times. The rearrangement joins TRBV9 to TRBJ2-2; 8 bases line up with TRBD2. The CDR3 totals 16 residues. Trimming cost V 0 bases and J 4 bases; bases outside gene matches: 5. CDR1 and CDR2 from the germline V gene are SGDLS and YYNGEE. The CDR3 nucleotides read TGTGCCAGCAGCGTAGCGACGGGAGGGATCACCGGGGAGCTGTTTTTT. Protein sequence: CASSVATGGITGELFF.

About this clone: The same CDR3 arises from other DNA sequences in this sample as well. The rearrangement uses TRBV7-2 and TRBJ2-7, with 10 bases identical to TRBD2. Germline assignment: CDR1 SGHTA and CDR2 FQGNSA. The CDR3 has 14 amino acids. The trim removed 2 bases at V and 4 bases at J, leaving 2 bases unmatched. CDR3 sequence: CASSLLAGGYEQYF. The CDR3 coding sequence is TGTGCCAGCAGCTTATTAGCGGGAGGTTACGAGCAGTACTTC.

This clone was detected only a few times. V is TRBV2 and J is TRBJ1-5; 8 bases are shared with TRBD1. Germline values: CDR1 SNHLY, CDR2 FYNNEI. The CDR3 runs to 15 residues. V gave up 7 bases and J gave up 4 bases; unmatched junction bases: 9. CDR3 in amino acids: CASIPDRGGNQPQHF. CDR3 DNA sequence: TGTGCCAGCATTCCCGACAGGGGAGGGAATCAGCCCCAGCATTTT.

The rearrangement links TRBV10-3 to TRBJ2-1; 8 nucleotides align to TRBD2. CDR3 size: 14 residues. The V segment lost 7 bases and the J segment 6 bases; nucleotides outside the gene matches: 8. Germline-derived CDR1 and CDR2 are ENHRY and SYGVKD. In nucleotides, the CDR3 is TGTGCCATCACCATCGGACTAGCTGCCAATGAGCAGTTCTTC. This sequence encodes CAITIGLAANEQFF.

The chain has TRBV7-2 and TRBJ1-5; TRBD1 matches at 12 bases. V was pared by 1 base and J by 1 base, with 5 bases of the junction left unmatched. The CDR3 is made up of 18 amino acids. Germline V gives CDR1 SGHTA, CDR2 FQGNSA. The CDR3 region has the DNA TGTGCCAGCAGCTTAGGTGGGGGACAGGGGGCAAGCAATCAGCCCCAGCATTTT. It specifies CASSLGGGQGASNQPQHF. Using reference TRBV7-2 and TRBJ1-5 for the parts outside the CDR3, the full variable domain is GAGVSQSPSNKVTEKGKDVELRCDPISGHTALYWYRQSLGQGLEFLIYFQGNSAPDKSGLPSDRFSAERTGGSVSTLTIQRTQQEDSAVYLCASSLGGGQGASNQPQHFGDGTRLSIL.

V and J are TRBV18 and TRBJ2-7; no clear D gene. Germline assignment: CDR1 KGHSH and CDR2 LQKENI. CDR3 length equals 11 residues. Trimming cost V 5 bases and J 5 bases, with 7 bases left between them. In DNA, the CDR3 is TGTGCCAGCTCAGAAAAGGACGAGCAGTACTTC. Translation: CASSEKDEQYF.

The chain recombines TRBV10-1 with TRBJ2-1; TRBD2 matches at 11 bases. CDR1 and CDR2 from the germline V gene are WNHNN and SYGVQD (reference sequence). J lost 9 bases, V lost 4 bases, and 5 bases had no gene match. CDR3 length: 14 amino acids. The CDR3 reads CASSGSGGASEQFF. The CDR3 nucleotides are TGCGCCAGCAGTGGTAGCGGGGGGGCCAGTGAGCAGTTCTTC.

This clone was observed a few times. The V gene is TRBV27, the J gene TRBJ1-2, with a possible D match to TRBD1 (5 bases). Between the trimmed V and J ends, which lost 2 bases and 8 bases, there was a span of 9 bases. Per the germline V gene, CDR1 is MNHEY and CDR2 is SMNVEV (reference sequence). This CDR3 is 12 amino acids long. CDR3 residues: CASSLTGGGYTF. CDR3 nucleotide sequence: TGTGCCAGCAGTTTAACAGGCGGAGGCTACACCTTC.

This chain connects TRBV11-2 to TRBJ2-6; 10 bases fit TRBD1. V shed 4 bases, J shed 0 bases, and the junction held 6 bases outside the gene matches. The CDR3 length is 18 residues. In germline, CDR1 is SGHAT, CDR2 FQNNGV. CDR3 DNA: TGTGCCAGCAGCTGGATGACAGGGGGCGGCTCTGGGGCCAACGTCCTGACTTTC. It codes for CASSWMTGGGSGANVLTF.

This clone came up many times. This chain links TRBV2 with TRBJ1-6; D is possibly TRBD1 (5 bases). CDR1 is SNHLY and CDR2 is FYNNEI in the germline V gene. Trimming removed 5 bases at V and 10 bases at J, with 15 bases between. The CDR3 totals 14 residues. The CDR3 DNA reads TGTGCCAGCAGTTCCGACAGCGTTAAGTCACCCCTCCACTTT. As protein: CASSSDSVKSPLHF.